This T cell receptor beta chain was profiled in a study of blood T cell repertoires in COVID-19. Across the study: Sources were T cells, B-cell-depleted T cells, or PBMCs; the material itself was cDNA or gDNA.

Clones were sequenced by immunoSEQ multiplex PCR, and TCRdb holds only the in-frame ones, with some missing. The table has hundreds of thousands of clones, over 85% seen once. The sample comprised PBMCs or T cells enriched from blood (not recorded which). This receptor was taken from a young woman who had recovered from COVID-19.

CDR3 in amino acids: CASSRAYLIFQDTQYF. The CDR3 nucleotides are TGCGCCAGCAGCCGGGCCTATTTGATTTTTCAGGATACGCAGTATTTT. The chain couples TRBV4-3 to TRBJ2-3; no reliable D call. This CDR3 spans 16 amino acids. CDR1 is LGHNA, CDR2 YSLEER, per germline. Between the trimmed V and J ends, which lost 4 bases and 6 bases, there was a span of 20 bases.